The 19 T cell receptor beta chains listed next were all sequenced from one sample in a study of regulatory and conventional T cells in RAG deficiency. Sequencing used immunoSEQ multiplex PCR; TCRdb keeps in-frame clones, though not all of them. The table shows roughly 29,000 clones, with about 95% occurring only once. Blood CD4+ CD25-low CD127-high conventional T cells supplied the genomic DNA template. The sample was also linked to a second study, of regulatory T cells. That paper states: The PCR used 52 TRBV and 13 TRBJ primers.

Sequencing was performed on CD25- CD4+ T cells sorted from blood. These receptors were taken from a human donor in good health.

In its sample, this clone was seen once. The V call is TRBV27, the J call TRBJ1-2; 9 nucleotides match TRBD1. Germline CDR1 is MNHEY and CDR2 is SMNVEV (reference sequence). The V gene end was trimmed by 3 bases and the J gene end by 9 bases; junction bases not matched to a gene: 8. This CDR3 region has 14 residues. The CDR3 region has the DNA TGTGCCAGCAGTTTTATGGACAGGGGTGAGAGCTACACCTTC. This codes for CASSFMDRGESYTF.

The chain carries TRBV6-1 and TRBJ2-1, with D possibly TRBD2 on 5 matching bases. The CDR3 is 15 amino acids. V was pared by 6 bases and J by 0 bases, with 12 bases between. Germline V gene data show CDR1 as MNHNS and CDR2 as SASEGT. In nucleotides, the CDR3 is TGTGCCAGCAGGGGGAGCGCCCCCTCCTACAATGAGCAGTTCTTC. Translated, it gives CASRGSAPSYNEQFF.

This chain uses TRBV30 with TRBJ2-3, with D unresolved. CDR3 length: 13 residues. V was pared by 0 bases and J by 7 bases, with 11 bases between. Germline CDR1 reads GTSNPN; CDR2 reads SVGIG (reference sequence). The CDR3 loop reads CAWSVLAENTQYF. Written as DNA, the CDR3 is TGTGCCTGGAGTGTTTTAGCAGAGAATACGCAGTATTTT. Variable domain in full (rest from reference TRBV30 and TRBJ2-3): SQTIHQWPATLVQPVGSPLSLECTVEGTSNPNLYWYRQAAGRGLQLLFYSVGIGQISSEVPQNLSASRPQDRQFILSSKKLLLSDSGFYLCAWSVLAENTQYFGPGTRLTVL.

In nucleotides, the CDR3 is TGTGCCAGCAGCTTTGGTAGCGTCACCGGGGAGCTGTTTTTT. It codes for CASSFGSVTGELFF. The J gene is TRBJ2-2, the V gene TRBV7-3; D may be TRBD2 (5 bases). With 3 bases removed from V and 4 bases from J, the gap between germline ends came to 9 bases. The germline CDR1 and CDR2 sequences are SGHTA and FQGTGA. This CDR3 region has 14 residues.

V is TRBV5-5 and J is TRBJ2-5; 11 bases map to TRBD2. CDR1 is SGHKS and CDR2 is YYEKEE in the germline V gene (reference sequence). The CDR3 contains 17 residues. Unmatched junction bases numbered 9, after V lost 0 bases and J lost 5 bases. CDR3 residues: CASSLGLAGGVGETQYF. CDR3 bases: TGTGCCAGCAGCTTGGGGCTAGCGGGGGGTGTTGGGGAGACCCAGTACTTC. The full variable domain, in which reference TRBV5-5 and TRBJ2-5 provide the parts outside the CDR3, is DAGVTQSPTHLIKTRGQQVTLRCSPISGHKSVSWYQQVLGQGPQFIFQYYEKEERGRGNFPDRFSARQFPNYSSELNVNALLLGDSALYLCASSLGLAGGVGETQYFGPGTRLLVL.

The chain is built from TRBV7-3 and TRBJ2-1; 8 bases fit TRBD2. Trimming removed 2 bases from V and 0 bases from J; junction bases left unmatched: 6. This CDR3 region has 17 residues. Germline assignment: CDR1 SGHTA and CDR2 FQGTGA. This chain's CDR3 is CASSLAGGHPSYNEQFF. The CDR3 bases are TGTGCCAGCAGCTTAGCGGGGGGTCACCCCTCCTACAATGAGCAGTTCTTC. Using reference TRBV7-3 and TRBJ2-1 for the parts outside the CDR3, the full variable domain is GAGVSQTPSNKVTEKGKYVELRCDPISGHTALYWYRQSLGQGPEFLIYFQGTGAADDSGLPNDRFFAVRPEGSVSTLKIQRTERGDSAVYLCASSLAGGHPSYNEQFFGPGTRLTVL.

The rearrangement joins TRBV5-1 to TRBJ2-1; 11 positions match TRBD2. Germline assignment: CDR1 SGHRS and CDR2 YFSETQ. The V gene end was trimmed by 0 bases and the J gene end by 7 bases; junction bases not matched to a gene: 6. This CDR3 spans 16 amino acids. Written as DNA, the CDR3 is TGCGCCAGCAGCTTGGTTCTAGCGGGGGGCGGGAATGAGCAGTTCTTC. This sequence encodes CASSLVLAGGGNEQFF.

DNA for the CDR3: TGCGCCAGCAGCCCTTGGGGTGGCGGACAGTACCAAGAGACCCAGTACTTC. It translates to CASSPWGGGQYQETQYF. The chain carries TRBV5-1 and TRBJ2-5, with D possibly matching TRBD1 (6 bases). Looked up from germline, CDR1 is SGHRS and CDR2 is YFSETQ. V lost 4 bases, J lost 0 bases, and 19 bases lay in between. There are 17 residues in the CDR3.

J is TRBJ1-5 and V is TRBV6-5, with D tentatively TRBD1 (6 bases). The CDR3 runs to 14 residues. Between the trimmed V and J ends, which lost 6 bases and 3 bases, there was a span of 12 bases. Germline V CDR1 and CDR2: MNHEY, SVGAGI. The CDR3 DNA reads as TGTGCCAGCAGCCCCGGACAGATCAATCAGCCCCAGCATTTT. Its translation is CASSPGQINQPQHF.

The gene calls are TRBV5-4 and TRBJ2-3; D is perhaps TRBD2 (5 bases). CDR3 size: 13 residues. V was trimmed by 2 bases and J by 2 bases, leaving 6 bases between them. Germline loops: CDR1 SGHNT, CDR2 YYREEE (reference sequence). The CDR3 DNA reads as TGTGCCAGCAGCTTCCGGGACACAGATACGCAGTATTTT. It translates to CASSFRDTDTQYF.

The V call is TRBV18, the J call TRBJ2-2; perhaps TRBD1 as D (6 bases). This CDR3 spans 16 amino acids. CDR1 and CDR2 (germline): KGHSH, LQKENI. V lost 6 bases, J lost 0 bases, and 14 bases lay in between. The DNA of the CDR3 is TGTGCCAGCTCCGCCGCGACAGGTCCGAACACCGGGGAGCTGTTTTTT. Translation: CASSAATGPNTGELFF.

The chain joins TRBV4-1 to TRBJ1-1, with 7 bases fitting TRBD1. Germline V CDR1 and CDR2: MGHRA, YSYEKL. Losses at the gene ends were 4 bases for V and 4 bases for J; bases not matched to a gene: 6. This CDR3 has 14 residues. In DNA form, the CDR3 reads TGCGCCAGCAGCCCGACAGGGCGGGGCACTGAAGCTTTCTTT. Residues: CASSPTGRGTEAFF.

With regard to this clone: This sample also contains other DNA sequences that code for the same CDR3. This chain connects TRBV6-4 to TRBJ2-3; TRBD2 matches 10 bases. V was pared by 4 bases and J by 4 bases, with 2 bases of the junction left unmatched. CDR1 is MRHNA, CDR2 SNTAGT, per germline. This CDR3 region has 14 residues. The chain's CDR3 is CASSVLAGADTQYF. In DNA, the CDR3 is TGTGCCAGCAGTGTGCTAGCGGGAGCAGATACGCAGTATTTT.

Only one count was recorded for this clone. For the CDR3, the DNA is TGCGCCAGCAGCCAAGAACCTAGCGGGGCCACAGATACGCAGTATTTT. It translates to CASSQEPSGATDTQYF. The V gene is TRBV4-1, the J gene TRBJ2-3; 9 bases are a match to TRBD2. The CDR3 consists of 16 residues. Germline V lookup: CDR1 MGHRA, CDR2 YSYEKL. Trimming cost V 0 bases and J 2 bases; bases outside gene matches: 3.

The chain is built from TRBV29-1 and TRBJ1-4; TRBD1 agrees at 7 bases. Germline V gene data show CDR1 as SQVTM and CDR2 as ANQGSEA. CDR3 length equals 22 residues. The ends lost 6 bases at V and 0 bases at J; junction bases unmatched: 28. The CDR3 DNA sequence: TGCAGCGTCGGGCCGTCATGGGAGCGACAGGGTGAAGGGGGTGCAACTAATGAAAAACTGTTTTTT. Its translation: CSVGPSWERQGEGGATNEKLFF.

This chain joins TRBV19 and TRBJ1-2, with a possible D match to TRBD1 (6 bases). The germline V and J ends were trimmed by 6 bases and 3 bases, with 20 bases remaining between them. CDR3 size: 16 residues. Germline values: CDR1 LNHDA, CDR2 SQIVND (reference sequence). DNA of the CDR3: TGTGCCAGTAGCCTCGGTATGGGGGGGCGCGACTATGGCTACACCTTC. Amino acids: CASSLGMGGRDYGYTF.

The chain joins TRBV5-4 to TRBJ1-2, with D maybe TRBD1 (5 bases). The V end was cut by 0 bases, the J end by 7 bases, with 13 bases between. CDR1 is SGHNT, CDR2 YYREEE, per germline (reference sequence). The CDR3 has 14 residues. In nucleotides, the CDR3 is TGTGCCAGCAGCTTGGATCCCAGGGAGGCTGGCTACACCTTC. As protein: CASSLDPREAGYTF.

CDR3 bases: TGTGCCAGCAGCTTTGGGGGAGGGGGCAATCAGCCCCAGCATTTT. Translation: CASSFGGGGNQPQHF. The V call is TRBV7-6, the J call TRBJ1-5, with a weak D call TRBD1 (5 bases). From germline, CDR1 is SGHVS and CDR2 FNYEAQ. The CDR3 extends over 15 amino acids. The V end lost 3 bases, the J end lost 2 bases, and 11 bases lay between the germline ends. Combining the CDR3 with reference TRBV7-6 and TRBJ1-5 gives the whole variable domain GAGVSQSPRYKVTKRGQDVALRCDPISGHVSLYWYRQALGQGPEFLTYFNYEAQQDKSGLPNDRFSAERPEGSISTLTIQRTEQRDSAMYRCASSFGGGGNQPQHFGDGTRLSIL.

The V gene is TRBV7-9, the J gene TRBJ2-5; 7 bases fit TRBD1. V shed 3 bases, J shed 5 bases, and the junction held 9 bases outside the gene matches. The CDR3 is 15 amino acids. The germline V gene encodes CDR1 SEHNR and CDR2 FQNEAQ (reference sequence). The CDR3 loop is CASSLMGTERETQYF. CDR3 in DNA: TGTGCCAGCAGCTTGATGGGGACAGAAAGGGAGACCCAGTACTTC.